These 23 T cell receptor beta chains were all obtained from the same sample, sequenced in a study of T cells in Graves' hyperthyroidism and ophthalmopathy. What was amplified from RNA transcripts were TCR beta CDR3 regions. HTBI primers were employed in a first-round RT-PCR of the TCR CDR3. TCRdb recomputed calls from the multiplex PCR reads with MiXCR, one row per CDR3 protein. Of about 350,000 distinct CDR3 sequences listed, roughly 15% are singletons. Sequenced: blood. These receptors were collected from a woman aged 55-69 years with Graves' ophthalmopathy.

This chain joins TRBV28 and TRBJ2-7; TRBD1 matches 9 bases. The CDR3 extends over 15 amino acids. The trim removed 4 bases at V and 0 bases at J, leaving 4 bases unmatched. CDR1 and CDR2 from the germline V gene are MDHEN and SYDVKM. In DNA form, the CDR3 reads TGTGCCAGCAGTTCCGGGGACAGGGACTCCTACGAGCAGTACTTC. Protein product: CASSSGDRDSYEQYF.

This clonotype has at least ten counts. This sequence joins TRBV30 and TRBJ1-2; 9 nucleotides agree with TRBD1. Per germline, CDR1 GTSNPN and CDR2 SVGIG (reference sequence). CDR3 length equals 12 residues. The trim removed 8 bases at V and 4 bases at J, leaving 5 bases unmatched. The CDR3 DNA is TGTGCCGCTGGACAGGGGTCCTATGGCTACACCTTC. Protein sequence: CAAGQGSYGYTF.

The chain joins TRBV29-1 to TRBJ2-3, with 7 positions matching TRBD2. With 7 bases clipped from V and 14 bases from J, the junction kept 18 bases outside the gene matches. Germline values: CDR1 SQVTM, CDR2 ANQGSEA. CDR3 length equals 13 residues. Here the CDR3 reads CSAGGRDPIRSYF. The CDR3 nucleotides are TGCAGCGCCGGGGGGAGGGACCCAATACGTTCGTATTTT.

This clonotype was recorded a few times. The gene calls are TRBV25-1 and TRBJ2-7, with D perhaps assigned TRBD1 or TRBD2 (5 bases each). Germline assignment: CDR1 MGHDK and CDR2 SYGVNS. V lost 8 bases and J lost 6, with 17 bases in between. The CDR3 length is 13 residues. CDR3 residues: CASRDHHTGEQYF. The CDR3 region has the DNA TGTGCCAGCCGGGACCACCACACGGGCGAGCAGTACTTC.

As regards this clonotype: Being one base from a much bigger clone, this may be a read error. This chain connects TRBV6-2 or TRBV6-3 to TRBJ2-6; D is unresolved. The CDR3 sequence is 15 residues long. V was shortened by 2 bases and J by 0 bases, with 5 bases between the two germline ends. Germline V gives CDR1 MNHEY, CDR2 SVGEGT. The CDR3 bases are TGTGCCAGCAGTTACGGGGACTCTGGGGCCAACGTCCTGACTTTC. Its translation: CASSYGDSGANVLTF.

This chain joins TRBV5-1 and TRBJ2-5, with TRBD2 as a possible D gene (5 bases). Germline CDR1 and CDR2: SGHRS and YFSETQ. The CDR3 loop spans 13 amino acids. V shed 2 bases and J shed 4 bases, with 9 bases lying between them. CDR3 DNA sequence: TGCGCCAGCAGCTTCACGGGGATAGAGACCCAGTACTTC. This gives the protein CASSFTGIETQYF.

This clonotype came up many times. J is TRBJ2-3 and V is TRBV24-1; 7 bases align to TRBD2. Germline CDR1 is KGHDR and CDR2 is SFDVKD. With 2 bases clipped from V and 9 bases from J, the junction kept 13 bases outside the gene matches. The CDR3 runs to 16 residues. The CDR3 nucleotides read TGTGCCACCAGTGATTATGAGCCGGCGGGAGTTATGACGCAGTATTTT. It encodes CATSDYEPAGVMTQYF.

In its sample, this clonotype was seen many times. The chain links TRBV7-8 to TRBJ2-7, with TRBD2 identical over 11 bases. Germline V CDR1 and CDR2: SGHVS, FQNEAQ. The V and J ends lost 1 base and 5 bases, in that order; junction bases with no gene match: 16. This CDR3 contains 19 residues. CDR3 region: CASSLEALAGAWDVDEQYF. CDR3 DNA sequence: TGTGCCAGCAGCTTAGAGGCACTAGCGGGAGCTTGGGATGTGGACGAGCAGTACTTC. Combining the CDR3 with reference TRBV7-8 and TRBJ2-7 gives the whole variable domain GAGVSQSPRYKVAKRGQDVALRCDPISGHVSLFWYQQALGQGPEFLTYFQNEAQLDKSGLPSDRFFAERPEGSVSTLKIQRTQQEDSAVYLCASSLEALAGAWDVDEQYFGPGTRLTVT.

This clonotype has at least ten counts. The V call is TRBV5-1, the J call TRBJ1-5; D is undetermined. V was clipped by 2 bases and J by 9 bases, with 18 bases between them. CDR1 is SGHRS and CDR2 is YFSETQ in the germline V gene. The CDR3 is made up of 15 amino acids. Here the CDR3 reads CASSLGTRRGGPQHF. For the CDR3, the DNA is TGCGCCAGCAGCTTAGGCACCCGGCGGGGTGGGCCCCAGCATTTT.

This clonotype has ten or more counts. The chain joins TRBV3-1 to TRBJ2-2, with unresolved D. This CDR3 has 14 residues. The germline V gene encodes CDR1 LGHDT and CDR2 YNNKEL (reference sequence). Trimming took 0 bases from V and 4 from J, leaving 6 bases between them. CDR3 nucleotides: TGTGCCAGCAGCCAAGACTCGGGCACCGGGGAGCTGTTTTTT. It translates to CASSQDSGTGELFF.

The chain has TRBV19 and TRBJ2-1, with TRBD2 identical over 14 bases. The V gene's germline CDR1 is LNHDA and CDR2 SQIVND (reference sequence). J gave up 3 bases and V 5 bases, and 21 bases lay outside the gene matches. This CDR3 region has 22 residues. This CDR3 is CASSALPGTSGSSVVGYNEQFF. The DNA of the CDR3 is TGTGCCAGTAGTGCCCTGCCCGGGACTAGCGGGAGTAGCGTGGTGGGCTACAATGAGCAGTTCTTC.

Only a few counts were recorded for this clonotype. The V call is TRBV6-1, the J call TRBJ2-1, with unresolved D. This CDR3 spans 11 amino acids. CDR1 and CDR2 from the germline V gene are MNHNS and SASEGT. The V end was cut by 7 bases, the J end by 9 bases, with 10 bases between. CDR3 protein: CASNLGSEQFF. The CDR3 region has the DNA TGTGCCAGCAACCTCGGCAGTGAGCAGTTCTTC.

The V gene is TRBV5-1, the J gene TRBJ2-7, with TRBD2 identical over 8 bases. With V trimmed by 5 bases and J by 4 bases, 8 bases remained unmatched. The germline V gene encodes CDR1 SGHRS and CDR2 YFSETQ. The CDR3 consists of 14 residues. CDR3 loop: CASRVAGGPYEQYF. CDR3 coding DNA: TGCGCCAGCAGGGTGGCGGGAGGCCCATACGAGCAGTACTTC.

Ten or more counts support this clonotype. The chain uses TRBV5-1 and TRBJ2-5, with D hard to call. The CDR3 has 13 residues. CDR1 is SGHRS and CDR2 is YFSETQ in the germline V gene. Trimming cost V 2 bases and J 1 base, with 6 bases left between them. CDR3: CASSFRPQETQYF. Here the CDR3 DNA reads TGCGCCAGCAGCTTCAGACCCCAAGAGACCCAGTACTTC.

The rearrangement links TRBV20-1 to TRBJ2-5, with D unresolved. Germline V gives CDR1 DFQATT, CDR2 SNEGSKA (reference sequence). The CDR3 runs to 14 residues. Trimming shortened V by 0 bases and J by 5 bases, and 13 bases separated the two germline ends. In DNA form, the CDR3 reads TGCAGTGCTAGAGATCTGGGTATTTCGGAGACCCAGTACTTC. This sequence encodes CSARDLGISETQYF.

This clonotype was counted ten times or more. The rearrangement links TRBV7-8 to TRBJ2-5; 13 positions agree with TRBD2. This CDR3 has 16 amino acids. The V gene end was trimmed by 5 bases and the J gene end by 5 bases; junction bases not matched to a gene: 8. Germline CDR1 and CDR2: SGHVS and FQNEAQ. In DNA, the CDR3 is TGTGCCAGCAGCCCCGGACTAGCGGGAGCTAAGGAGACCCAGTACTTC. Its protein product is CASSPGLAGAKETQYF.

This clonotype was counted ten times or more. This CDR3 is CASSAANYGYTF. CDR3 DNA: TGTGCCAGCTCGGCCGCTAACTATGGCTACACCTTC. The V call is TRBV18, the J call TRBJ1-2; no definite D call. V lost 6 bases, J lost 0 bases, and 5 bases lay in between. Germline loops: CDR1 KGHSH, CDR2 LQKENI. This CDR3 has 12 amino acids.

The genes are TRBV5-1 and TRBJ2-1; TRBD2 aligns across 7 bases. CDR1 is SGHRS, CDR2 YFSETQ, per germline. The V and J ends lost 0 bases and 6 bases, in that order; junction bases with no gene match: 6. There are 15 residues in the CDR3. The CDR3 protein is CASSLGLAAINEQFF. CDR3 coding DNA: TGCGCCAGCAGCTTGGGTCTAGCGGCTATCAATGAGCAGTTCTTC.

This sequence joins TRBV7-8 and TRBJ2-1; 8 nucleotides match TRBD2. V was clipped by 8 bases and J by 3 bases; unmatched bases: 9. CDR1 is SGHVS and CDR2 is FQNEAQ in the germline V gene. This CDR3 contains 15 residues. The CDR3 reads CASSLREGVYNEQFF. The DNA of the CDR3 is TGTGCCAGCTCCCTTCGGGAGGGGGTCTACAATGAGCAGTTCTTC. The full variable domain, rest sourced from reference TRBV7-8 and TRBJ2-1, is GAGVSQSPRYKVAKRGQDVALRCDPISGHVSLFWYQQALGQGPEFLTYFQNEAQLDKSGLPSDRFFAERPEGSVSTLKIQRTQQEDSAVYLCASSLREGVYNEQFFGPGTRLTVL.

The sample holds many counts of this clonotype. The chain recombines TRBV12-3 or TRBV12-4 with TRBJ2-5, with D possibly being TRBD1 (8 bases). V lost 0 bases, J lost 6 bases, and 17 bases lay in between. The CDR3 runs to 16 residues. CDR3 bases: TGTGCCAGCAGTTTAGCGCACGGACAGGGAGGGAAGACCCAGTACTTC. It is translated as CASSLAHGQGGKTQYF.

This clonotype appeared many times. The chain is built from TRBV28 and TRBJ1-5, with unresolved D. Trimming left V 3 bases short and J 5 bases short, with 14 bases between. The CDR3 totals 15 residues. The germline V gene encodes CDR1 MDHEN and CDR2 SYDVKM. The CDR3 here is CASSFRRGSHQPQHF. The CDR3 DNA is TGTGCCAGCAGTTTCCGACGGGGTTCTCATCAGCCCCAGCATTTT.

There are many counts of this clonotype. V is TRBV28 and J is TRBJ2-7, with 7 bases identical to TRBD2. The CDR3 loop spans 15 amino acids. Trimming took 3 bases from V and 0 from J; bases not matched to a gene: 5. Germline V gives CDR1 MDHEN, CDR2 SYDVKM. CDR3 in DNA: TGTGCCAGCAGTTTGGCTAGCGGTGCCTCCTACGAGCAGTACTTC. This encodes CASSLASGASYEQYF.

This clonotype was seen a few times. The chain couples TRBV25-1 to TRBJ2-7, with a possible D match to TRBD1 (6 bases). The germline V gene has CDR1 MGHDK and CDR2 SYGVNS. The CDR3 loop spans 12 amino acids. V was clipped by 4 bases and J by 3 bases, with 7 bases between them. CDR3 region: CASSGQVYEQYF. The CDR3 DNA reads as TGTGCCAGCAGTGGACAGGTCTACGAGCAGTACTTC.